This T cell receptor (beta chain) is from a study of blood T cell repertoires in COVID-19. Study-level background: Samples taken during acute and convalescent COVID-19 were collected in the United States, Italy and Spain. PBMCs, B-cell-depleted T cells, or T cells were the source of the cDNA or gDNA that made up the material.

Authors' processing steps: Reference gene primers were amplified, and this amplification served to estimate nucleated cell counts. Sequencing used immunoSEQ multiplex PCR; TCRdb keeps in-frame clones, though not all of them. That table supplies the V and J calls and clone size; D and trimming were determined from the DNA. The sample has 150,000 or so clones, roughly 80% seen once; the top ten hold 13% to 15%. V dropped 1 base and J dropped 8 bases, with 11 bases sitting between them. Germline V gives CDR1 MDHEN, CDR2 SYDVKM. The CDR3 sequence is 14 residues long. The receptor was derived from a man aged 18 to 30 with active or convalescent COVID-19. Sequencing input: peripheral blood. The chain is built from TRBV28 and TRBJ1-4; D may be TRBD1 (5 bases). This CDR3 reads CASSLSGVDEKLFF. CDR3 in DNA: TGTGCCAGCAGTTTATCGGGGGTTGACGAAAAACTGTTTTTT.